The rows below give T cell receptor beta chains drawn from one sample of a study of CD4 T cell repertoires in COVID-19. Which antigens these TCRs recognize remains unknown. Here immunoSEQ multiplex PCR was the method, and the copy in TCRdb shows in-frame clones only, minus some. This table holds 690 or so clones, 20% to 25% found once. Sequencing was performed on central memory CD4+ T cells, cultured in vitro, taken after recovery from COVID-19. The receptors originated from a human donor who had COVID-19. Both conserved end residues are part of each CDR3. The D gene is left open where the match is weak. Some rows mark clone size as missing; the rest say once, few, many or name a class of expanded clone.

V gene: TRBV7-3; clone size: large; J gene: TRBJ1-3; D gene: -; CDR3 DNA: TGTGCCAGCAGCTTAACAGCCAGGGACTCTGGAAACACCATATATTTT; CDR3 protein: CASSLTARDSGNTIYF
V gene: TRBV19; clone size: few; J gene: TRBJ1-2; D gene: -; CDR3 DNA: TGTGCCAGTAGTATGACTGAAACTACCTATGGCTACACCTTC; CDR3 protein: CASSMTETTYGYTF
V gene: TRBV19; clone size: large; J gene: TRBJ1-6; D gene: TRBD1; CDR3 DNA: TGTGCCAGTAGTGGAGGACAGGCGATAAATTCACCCCTCCACTTT; CDR3 protein: CASSGGQAINSPLHF
V gene: TRBV7-2; clone size: few; J gene: TRBJ2-3; D gene: TRBD2; CDR3 DNA: TGTGCCAGCAGCTCCGGACTAGCGAAAGATACGCAGTATTTT; CDR3 protein: CASSSGLAKDTQYF
V gene: TRBV28; clone size: large; J gene: TRBJ1-3; D gene: -; CDR3 DNA: TGTGCCAGCAGTTTAGTGGCTATAGGGGGCTCTGGAAACACCATATATTTT; CDR3 protein: CASSLVAIGGSGNTIYF
V gene: TRBV6-6; clone size: -; J gene: TRBJ1-3; D gene: -; CDR3 DNA: TGTGCCAGCAGCGACATGACTGGAAACACCATATATTTT; CDR3 protein: CASSDMTGNTIYF
V gene: TRBV19; clone size: -; J gene: TRBJ2-3; D gene: -; CDR3 DNA: TGTGCCAGTAGTATAGATTCGTCAGGGACAAATTCAGATACGCAGTATTTT; CDR3 protein: CASSIDSSGTNSDTQYF
V gene: TRBV19; clone size: -; J gene: TRBJ1-6; D gene: TRBD1; CDR3 DNA: TGTGCCAGTAGACTCGGGACAGGGGGCGGGTCACCCCTCCACTTT; CDR3 protein: CASRLGTGGGSPLHF
V gene: TRBV30; clone size: large; J gene: TRBJ2-5; D gene: -; CDR3 DNA: TGTGCCTGGAGTGTCTACGCAGAGACCCAGTACTTC; CDR3 protein: CAWSVYAETQYF
V gene: TRBV9; clone size: -; J gene: TRBJ2-3; D gene: TRBD2; CDR3 DNA: TGTGCCAGCAGCGTATCAATTCAAACCGGGACTAGCGGGGGGAACACAGATACGCAGTATTTT; CDR3 protein: CASSVSIQTGTSGGNTDTQYF
V gene: TRBV7-2; clone size: medium-sized; J gene: TRBJ1-6; D gene: -; CDR3 DNA: TGTGCCAGCAGCTTAGCTACGGGGATAGGGTCACCCCTCCACTTT; CDR3 protein: CASSLATGIGSPLHF
V gene: TRBV4-1; clone size: hyperexpanded; J gene: TRBJ1-6; D gene: TRBD1; CDR3 DNA: TGCGCCAGCAGCCAATACGGACAGGGGAATTCACCCCTCCACTTT; CDR3 protein: CASSQYGQGNSPLHF
V gene: TRBV4-2; clone size: once; J gene: TRBJ1-3; D gene: -; CDR3 DNA: TGTGCCAGCAGCCAAGGAGGGTTAGGAAACACCATATATTTT; CDR3 protein: CASSQGGLGNTIYF
V gene: TRBV19; clone size: large; J gene: TRBJ1-6; D gene: -; CDR3 DNA: TGTGCCAGTAAGGGGGGGCAGGGGAAATCACCCCTCCACTTT; CDR3 protein: CASKGGQGKSPLHF
V gene: TRBV4-3; clone size: large; J gene: TRBJ1-4; D gene: TRBD1; CDR3 DNA: TGCGCCAGCAGCCAAGATCCCGCCACACAGGGGTATGAAAAACTGTTTTTT; CDR3 protein: CASSQDPATQGYEKLFF
V gene: TRBV6-4; clone size: -; J gene: TRBJ2-1; D gene: TRBD2; CDR3 DNA: TGTGCCAGCAGTGATGGCGGGGGGGCCGTTGGCAGTGAGCAGTTCTTC; CDR3 protein: CASSDGGGAVGSEQFF
V gene: TRBV7-8; clone size: few; J gene: TRBJ2-5; D gene: -; CDR3 DNA: TGTGCCAGCAGCCGAAGCGGGGAGACCCAGTACTTC; CDR3 protein: CASSRSGETQYF
V gene: TRBV5-4; clone size: medium-sized; J gene: TRBJ1-6; D gene: TRBD1; CDR3 DNA: TGTGCCAGCAGCCAAGACGGACAGGGTGGTTCACCCCTCCACTTT; CDR3 protein: CASSQDGQGGSPLHF
V gene: TRBV2; clone size: large; J gene: TRBJ1-5; D gene: -; CDR3 DNA: TGTGCCAGCAGTGTTGGGCAGGCGCATCAGCCCCAGCATTTT; CDR3 protein: CASSVGQAHQPQHF
V gene: TRBV7-3; clone size: large; J gene: TRBJ2-5; D gene: TRBD2; CDR3 DNA: TGTGCCAGCAGCTTGGCAGGGGCGGGAGGGTTAGGAGAGACCCAGTACTTC; CDR3 protein: CASSLAGAGGLGETQYF
V gene: TRBV24-1; clone size: large; J gene: TRBJ1-3; D gene: -; CDR3 DNA: TGTGCCACCCGACGGGACCGCCACACCATATATTTT; CDR3 protein: CATRRDRHTIYF
V gene: TRBV30; clone size: -; J gene: TRBJ2-1; D gene: TRBD1; CDR3 DNA: TGTGCCTCGGGGCTGAAACCGGGACAGGGGGCCGATGAGCAGTTCTTC; CDR3 protein: CASGLKPGQGADEQFF
V gene: TRBV30; clone size: medium-sized; J gene: TRBJ1-5; D gene: -; CDR3 DNA: TGTGCCTGGAGTGCGGACTCGGGGGAACGGGAGCCCCAGCATTTT; CDR3 protein: CAWSADSGEREPQHF
V gene: TRBV19; clone size: large; J gene: TRBJ1-5; D gene: TRBD1; CDR3 DNA: TGTGCCACATCCGGGACAGGGGGTAATCAGCCCCAGCATTTT; CDR3 protein: CATSGTGGNQPQHF
V gene: TRBV3-1/TRBV3-2; clone size: -; J gene: TRBJ1-3; D gene: -; CDR3 DNA: TGTGCCAGCAGCCCATGCTTCCCATTTACACGCAGAAACACCATATATTTT; CDR3 protein: CASSPCFPFTRRNTIYF
V gene: TRBV11-2; clone size: -; J gene: TRBJ2-2; D gene: TRBD2; CDR3 DNA: TGTGCCAGCAGCTTTAGACTAGCGGGAGAGCGTGGCGGGGAGCTGTTTTTT; CDR3 protein: CASSFRLAGERGGELFF
V gene: TRBV18; clone size: large; J gene: TRBJ2-1; D gene: TRBD1; CDR3 DNA: TGTGCCAGCTCACCCGGGACAGGGGGAAGGAATGAGCAGTTCTTC; CDR3 protein: CASSPGTGGRNEQFF
V gene: TRBV4-2; clone size: large; J gene: TRBJ1-4; D gene: -; CDR3 DNA: TGTGCCAGCAGCCAAGACCCCACCGGGACTACTTTAGGAAAACTGTTTTTT; CDR3 protein: CASSQDPTGTTLGKLFF
V gene: TRBV5-1; clone size: large; J gene: TRBJ2-5; D gene: -; CDR3 DNA: TGCGCCAGCAGCTTGGGGCAGGGGGGACCAGAGACCCAGTACTTC; CDR3 protein: CASSLGQGGPETQYF
V gene: TRBV19; clone size: -; J gene: TRBJ2-3; D gene: -; CDR3 DNA: TGTGCCAGTAGGATGACGGCCCCTAGCACAGATACGCAGTATTTT; CDR3 protein: CASRMTAPSTDTQYF
V gene: TRBV4-3; clone size: large; J gene: TRBJ2-6; D gene: -; CDR3 DNA: TGCGCCAGCAGCCAAGAGGTCGGGTCCTCCTCTGGGGCCAACGTCCTGACTTTC; CDR3 protein: CASSQEVGSSSGANVLTF
V gene: TRBV6-1; clone size: few; J gene: TRBJ1-5; D gene: -; CDR3 DNA: TGTGCCAGCAGTGAAGTACTAATCGGCAATCAGCCCCAGCATTTT; CDR3 protein: CASSEVLIGNQPQHF
V gene: TRBV19; clone size: large; J gene: TRBJ1-4; D gene: -; CDR3 DNA: TGTGCCAGTAGTATAACCGGGGCTAATGAAAAACTGTTTTTT; CDR3 protein: CASSITGANEKLFF
V gene: TRBV19; clone size: -; J gene: TRBJ1-4; D gene: -; CDR3 DNA: TGTGCCAGTAATTATGGACGGCTTAATGAAAAACTGTTTTTT; CDR3 protein: CASNYGRLNEKLFF
V gene: TRBV5-1; clone size: few; J gene: TRBJ2-3; D gene: TRBD2; CDR3 DNA: TGCGCCAGCAGCGAGGGGCGGCGGGAGGGCCGGGGCACAGATACGCAGTATTTT; CDR3 protein: CASSEGRREGRGTDTQYF
V gene: TRBV20-1; clone size: medium-sized; J gene: TRBJ2-5; D gene: TRBD1; CDR3 DNA: TGCAGTGCTAGTGACGGGACAGGGGTGGGAGAGACCCAGTACTTC; CDR3 protein: CSASDGTGVGETQYF
V gene: TRBV19; clone size: once; J gene: TRBJ2-1; D gene: -; CDR3 DNA: TGTGCCAGTAGTATAACCCTACAGGACCAGGGGAATGAGCAGTTCTTC; CDR3 protein: CASSITLQDQGNEQFF
V gene: TRBV19; clone size: medium-sized; J gene: TRBJ1-5; D gene: -; CDR3 DNA: TGTGCCAGTAGTGCCGGGACACTTTATAGCAATCAGCCCCAGCATTTT; CDR3 protein: CASSAGTLYSNQPQHF
V gene: TRBV5-1; clone size: few; J gene: TRBJ2-7; D gene: -; CDR3 DNA: TGCGCCAGCAGTCAGCACGGACAGACGGGAGAGCAGTACTTC; CDR3 protein: CASSQHGQTGEQYF
V gene: TRBV2; clone size: large; J gene: TRBJ2-5; D gene: TRBD1; CDR3 DNA: TGTGCCAGCAGTGAATCGGGACAGACTTTCCAAGAGACCCAGTACTTC; CDR3 protein: CASSESGQTFQETQYF
V gene: TRBV12-3/TRBV12-4; clone size: -; J gene: TRBJ2-1; D gene: -; CDR3 DNA: TGTGCCAGCAGTTTTTCAAATGAGCAGTTCTTC; CDR3 protein: CASSFSNEQFF